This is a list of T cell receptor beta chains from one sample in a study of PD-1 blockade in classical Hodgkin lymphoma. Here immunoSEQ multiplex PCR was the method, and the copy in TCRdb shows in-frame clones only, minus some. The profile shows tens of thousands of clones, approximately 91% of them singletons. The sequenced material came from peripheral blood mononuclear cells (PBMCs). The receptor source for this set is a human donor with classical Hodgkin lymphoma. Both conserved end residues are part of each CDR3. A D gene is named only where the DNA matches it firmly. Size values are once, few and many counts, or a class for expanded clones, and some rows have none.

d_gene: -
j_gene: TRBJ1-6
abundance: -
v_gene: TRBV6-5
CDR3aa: CASSYSPGSRSSPLHF
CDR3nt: TGTGCCAGCAGTTATAGCCCAGGCTCTAGGAGTTCACCCCTCCACTTT

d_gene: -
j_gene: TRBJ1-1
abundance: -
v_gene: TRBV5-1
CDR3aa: CASSPGWDTEAFF
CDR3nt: TGCGCCAGCAGTCCGGGGTGGGACACTGAAGCTTTCTTT

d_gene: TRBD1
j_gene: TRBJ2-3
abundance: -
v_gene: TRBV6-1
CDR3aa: CATQGAEADTQYF
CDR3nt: TGTGCCACACAGGGGGCGGAGGCAGATACGCAGTATTTT

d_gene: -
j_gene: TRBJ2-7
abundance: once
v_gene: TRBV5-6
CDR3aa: CASSLLGFTADYEQYF
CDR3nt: TGTGCCAGCAGCTTGTTAGGCTTTACGGCGGACTACGAGCAGTACTTC

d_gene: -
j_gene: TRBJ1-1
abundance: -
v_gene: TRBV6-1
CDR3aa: CASSARQGNTEAFF
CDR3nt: TGTGCCAGCAGTGCTCGGCAGGGGAACACTGAAGCTTTCTTT

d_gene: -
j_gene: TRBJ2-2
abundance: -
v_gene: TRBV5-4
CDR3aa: CASSFRGTGELFF
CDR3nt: TGTGCCAGCAGCTTTCGGGGAACCGGGGAGCTGTTTTTT

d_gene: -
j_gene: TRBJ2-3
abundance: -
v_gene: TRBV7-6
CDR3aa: CAIGNSTDTQYF
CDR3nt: TGTGCCATCGGGAATAGCACAGATACGCAGTATTTT

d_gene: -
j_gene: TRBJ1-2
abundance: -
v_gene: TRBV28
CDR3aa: CASIITGQRSGYTF
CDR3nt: TGTGCCAGCATTATTACAGGGCAAAGGAGTGGCTACACCTTC

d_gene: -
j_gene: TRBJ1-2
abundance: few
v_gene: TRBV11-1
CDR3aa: CASSLNPPENYGYTF
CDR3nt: TGTGCCAGCAGCTTAAACCCGCCTGAAAACTATGGCTACACCTTC

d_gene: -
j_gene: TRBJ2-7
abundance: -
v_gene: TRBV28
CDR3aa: CASSPVGYEQYF
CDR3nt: TGTGCCAGCAGCCCAGTGGGGTACGAGCAGTACTTC

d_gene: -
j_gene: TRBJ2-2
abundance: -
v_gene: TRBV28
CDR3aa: CASSPWTATGELFF
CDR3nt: TGTGCCAGCAGTCCGTGGACAGCTACCGGGGAGCTGTTTTTT

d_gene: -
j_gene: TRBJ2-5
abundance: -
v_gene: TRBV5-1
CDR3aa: CASSPGSSTPQETQYF
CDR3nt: TGCGCCAGCAGCCCCGGATCTAGCACCCCCCAAGAGACCCAGTACTTC

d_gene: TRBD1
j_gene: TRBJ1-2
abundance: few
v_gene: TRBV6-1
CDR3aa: CASSAGTGGRANYGYTF
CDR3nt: TGTGCCAGCAGTGCCGGGACAGGGGGCAGAGCTAACTATGGCTACACCTTC

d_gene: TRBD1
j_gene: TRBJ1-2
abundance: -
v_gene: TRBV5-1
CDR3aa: CASSLDRGDGYTF
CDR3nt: TGCGCCAGCAGCTTGGACAGGGGGGACGGCTACACCTTC

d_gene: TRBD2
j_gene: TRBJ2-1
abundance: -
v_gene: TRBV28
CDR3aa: CASSLWAGGPLYEQFF
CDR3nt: TGTGCCAGCAGTTTATGGGCGGGAGGGCCTCTCTATGAGCAGTTCTTC

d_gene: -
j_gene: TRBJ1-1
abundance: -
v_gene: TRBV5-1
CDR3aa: CASRQVMNTEAFF
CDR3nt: TGCGCCAGCCGACAGGTGATGAACACTGAAGCTTTCTTT

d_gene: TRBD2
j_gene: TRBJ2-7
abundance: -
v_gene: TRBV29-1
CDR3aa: CSVGSSGRRQYF
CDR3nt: TGCAGCGTTGGTTCTAGCGGGCGGCGGCAGTACTTC

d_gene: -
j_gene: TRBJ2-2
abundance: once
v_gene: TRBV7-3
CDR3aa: CASSPLGGLRNTGELFF
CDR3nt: TGTGCCAGCAGCCCCCTCGGAGGTCTTAGGAACACCGGGGAGCTGTTTTTT

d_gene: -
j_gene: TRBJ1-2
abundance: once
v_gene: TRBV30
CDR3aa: CAWSVGSLYGYTF
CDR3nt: TGTGCCTGGAGTGTCGGGTCCCTCTATGGCTACACCTTC

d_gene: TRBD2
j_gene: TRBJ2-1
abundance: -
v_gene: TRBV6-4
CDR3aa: CASSDSGTSGSLEQFF
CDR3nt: TGTGCCAGCAGTGACTCAGGGACTAGCGGGAGCTTAGAGCAGTTCTTC

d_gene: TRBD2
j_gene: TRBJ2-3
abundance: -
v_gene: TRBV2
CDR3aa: CAREEREHQPTGTISSTDTQYF
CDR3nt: TGTGCCAGGGAGGAACGGGAGCATCAACCCACCGGGACTATCTCTAGCACAGATACGCAGTATTTT

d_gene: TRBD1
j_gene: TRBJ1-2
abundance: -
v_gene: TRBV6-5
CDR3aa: CASSYYKTGSYGYTF
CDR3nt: TGTGCCAGCAGTTACTACAAGACAGGGAGCTATGGCTACACCTTC

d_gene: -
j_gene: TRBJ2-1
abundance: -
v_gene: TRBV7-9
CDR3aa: CASKPASGFQFF
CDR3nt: TGTGCCAGCAAGCCTGCGAGCGGCTTTCAGTTCTTC

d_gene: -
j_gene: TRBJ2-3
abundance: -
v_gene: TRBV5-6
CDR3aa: CASSLRFLREDTQYF
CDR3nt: TGTGCCAGCAGCTTACGGTTTCTTCGGGAAGATACGCAGTATTTT

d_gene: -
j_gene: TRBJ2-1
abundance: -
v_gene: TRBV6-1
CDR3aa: CASSEFQGDGNNEQFF
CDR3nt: TGTGCCAGCAGTGAATTCCAGGGAGATGGGAACAATGAGCAGTTCTTC

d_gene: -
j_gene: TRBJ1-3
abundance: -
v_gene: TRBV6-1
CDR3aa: CATKDRGDSGNTIYF
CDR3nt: TGTGCCACCAAAGACAGAGGGGACTCTGGAAACACCATATATTTT

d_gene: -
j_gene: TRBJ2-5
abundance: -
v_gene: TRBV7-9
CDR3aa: CASSERQQETQYF
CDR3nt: TGTGCCAGCAGCGAGAGACAGCAAGAGACCCAGTACTTC

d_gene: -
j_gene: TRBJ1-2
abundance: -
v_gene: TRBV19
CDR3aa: CASSMGRQSNGYTF
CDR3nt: TGTGCCAGTAGTATGGGGCGGCAGTCCAATGGCTACACCTTC

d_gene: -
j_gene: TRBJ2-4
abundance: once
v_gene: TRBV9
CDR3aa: CASSVDYIAKNIQYF
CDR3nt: TGTGCCAGCAGCGTAGACTATATAGCCAAAAACATTCAGTACTTC

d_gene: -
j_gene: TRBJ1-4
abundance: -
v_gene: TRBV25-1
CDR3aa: CASSEYGRFNEKLFF
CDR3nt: TGTGCCAGCAGTGAATATGGGAGGTTTAATGAAAAACTGTTTTTT

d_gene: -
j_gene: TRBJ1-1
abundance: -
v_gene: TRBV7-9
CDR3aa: CASSSSGGLNTEAFF
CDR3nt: TGTGCCAGCAGCTCCTCTGGGGGGTTGAACACTGAAGCTTTCTTT

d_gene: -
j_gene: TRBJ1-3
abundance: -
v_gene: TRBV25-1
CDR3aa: CASSESGRGSGNTIYF
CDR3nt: TGTGCCAGCAGTGAATCAGGCAGGGGTTCTGGAAACACCATATATTTT

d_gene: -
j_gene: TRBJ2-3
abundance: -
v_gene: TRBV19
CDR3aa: CASSSGRTDTQYF
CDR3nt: TGTGCCAGTAGCAGCGGTCGCACAGATACGCAGTATTTT

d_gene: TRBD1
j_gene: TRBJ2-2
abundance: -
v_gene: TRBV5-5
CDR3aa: CASSFQTGANTGELFF
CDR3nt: TGTGCCAGCAGCTTCCAGACAGGGGCCAACACCGGGGAGCTGTTTTTT

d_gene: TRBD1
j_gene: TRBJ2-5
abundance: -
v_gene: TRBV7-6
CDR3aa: CASSLGQGAGETQYF
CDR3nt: TGTGCCAGCAGCCTAGGACAGGGGGCCGGAGAGACCCAGTACTTC

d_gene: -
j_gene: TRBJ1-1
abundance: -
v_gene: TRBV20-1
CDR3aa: CSARGPAEAFF
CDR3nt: TGCAGTGCTAGGGGCCCAGCCGAAGCTTTCTTT

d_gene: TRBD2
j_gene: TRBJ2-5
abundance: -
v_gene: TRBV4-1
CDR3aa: CASSQTSSGYEETQYF
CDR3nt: TGCGCCAGCAGCCAAACTTCTAGCGGGTACGAAGAGACCCAGTACTTC

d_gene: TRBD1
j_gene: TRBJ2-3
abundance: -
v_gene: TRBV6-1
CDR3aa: CASSEETGTGTSTDTQYF
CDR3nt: TGTGCCAGCAGTGAAGAAACCGGGACAGGGACTAGCACAGATACGCAGTATTTT

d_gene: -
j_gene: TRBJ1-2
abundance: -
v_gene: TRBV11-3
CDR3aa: CASSQTYGVNGYTF
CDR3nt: TGTGCCAGCAGCCAGACCTATGGGGTGAATGGCTACACCTTC

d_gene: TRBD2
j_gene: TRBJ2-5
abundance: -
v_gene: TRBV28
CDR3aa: CASSFVAGGQETQYF
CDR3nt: TGTGCCAGCAGTTTTGTAGCGGGAGGACAAGAGACCCAGTACTTC

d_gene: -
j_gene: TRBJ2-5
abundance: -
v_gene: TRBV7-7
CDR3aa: CASSLGRSSRETQYF
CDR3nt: TGTGCCAGCAGCTTAGGCCGTTCCTCGCGAGAGACCCAGTACTTC

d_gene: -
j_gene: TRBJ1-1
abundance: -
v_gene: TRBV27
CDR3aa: CASSFGGNTEAFF
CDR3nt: TGTGCCAGCAGTTTCGGGGGGAACACTGAAGCTTTCTTT

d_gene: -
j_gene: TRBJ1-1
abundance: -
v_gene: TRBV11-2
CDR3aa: CASSLGRMNTEAFF
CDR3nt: TGTGCCAGCAGCTTGGGCAGGATGAACACTGAAGCTTTCTTT

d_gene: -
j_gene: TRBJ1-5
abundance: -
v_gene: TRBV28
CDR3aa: CASSGGQWEPQHF
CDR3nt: TGTGCCAGCAGTGGGGGACAATGGGAGCCCCAGCATTTT

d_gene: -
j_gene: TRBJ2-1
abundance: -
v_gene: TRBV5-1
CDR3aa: CASSLQYNEQFF
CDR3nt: TGCGCCAGCAGCTTACAGTACAATGAGCAGTTCTTC

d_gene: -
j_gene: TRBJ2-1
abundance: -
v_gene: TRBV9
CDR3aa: CASSRLGAGASYNEQFF
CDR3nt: TGTGCCAGCAGCCGGCTGGGGGCGGGAGCCTCCTACAATGAGCAGTTCTTC

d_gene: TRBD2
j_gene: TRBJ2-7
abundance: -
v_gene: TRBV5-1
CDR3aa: CASSSNAGEFYEQYF
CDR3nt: TGCGCCAGCAGTTCGAACGCGGGAGAGTTTTACGAGCAGTACTTC

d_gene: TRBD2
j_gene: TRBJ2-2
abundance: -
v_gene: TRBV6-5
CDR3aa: CASSSGLADTGELFF
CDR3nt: TGTGCCAGCAGCTCGGGACTAGCGGATACCGGGGAGCTGTTTTTT

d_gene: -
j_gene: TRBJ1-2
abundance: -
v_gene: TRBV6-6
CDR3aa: CASSYSEGSYGYTF
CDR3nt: TGTGCCAGCAGTTACTCTGAGGGTAGCTATGGCTACACCTTC

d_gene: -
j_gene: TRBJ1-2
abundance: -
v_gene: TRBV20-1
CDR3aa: CSARDHPADTF
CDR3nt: TGCAGTGCTAGAGATCATCCAGCCGACACCTTC